This T cell receptor beta chain was sequenced during a study of shared clonotypes between healthy human individuals. Study summary: CD4 naive and memory got three plates each, CD8 naive two, CD8 memory one.

In the authors' methods: ImmunoSEQ yielded junction-only sequences lacking quality scores, so filtering differed. This table comes from immunoSEQ multiplex PCR, and its TCRdb copy is limited to in-frame clones, with some not included. Clonal size and the V and J genes are those of that table, whereas D and trimming came from the DNA. This table has around 2.3 million clones, 90% to 97% appearing once. Adult Caucasians living in Nashville, Tennessee made up all of the donors. This clone was seen only once. Trimming cost V 7 bases and J 0 bases, with 18 bases left between them. The CDR3 runs 17 residues. Per the germline V gene, CDR1 is SGHNT and CDR2 is YENEEA.

Sequences were obtained from naive CD4+ T cells sorted from blood. Subset given: CD45RA+ positively selected. This receptor was obtained from a man younger than 35 in good health. The chain uses TRBV11-3 and TRBJ2-2; a possible D gene is TRBD2 (6 bases). CDR3 protein: CASIPDGGDANTGELFF. The CDR3 DNA sequence: TGTGCCAGCATCCCGGATGGAGGGGACGCGAACACCGGGGAGCTGTTTTTT.